One and the same sample provided the 27 T cell receptor beta chains below, sequenced in a study of T-cell memory formation after mild COVID-19. Using its own MiXCR run on the 5' RACE reads, TCRdb lists one record per CDR3 protein. The sample shows a few hundred thousand distinct CDR3 sequences, roughly a fifth of them seen only once. Sequenced input: PBMCs or a T cell subset sorted from them (not recorded which). These receptors all stem from a man younger than 35 who had mild COVID-19 (a few samples of this study predate the infection). Cell type and time point are not known.

This clonotype showed up just a few times. The chain recombines TRBV5-4 with TRBJ2-1; D is possibly TRBD1 or TRBD2 (5 bases each). CDR3 size: 16 residues. V was clipped by 4 bases and J by 5 bases, with 19 bases between them. The germline V gene encodes CDR1 SGHNT and CDR2 YYREEE (reference sequence). The CDR3 sequence: CASSKRDPTPHNEQFF. The CDR3 DNA reads TGTGCCAGCAGCAAAAGGGACCCAACGCCACACAATGAGCAGTTCTTC. The full variable domain, rest sourced from reference TRBV5-4 and TRBJ2-1, is ETGVTQSPTHLIKTRGQQVTLRCSSQSGHNTVSWYQQALGQGPQFIFQYYREEENGRGNFPPRFSGLQFPNYSSELNVNALELDDSALYLCASSKRDPTPHNEQFFGPGTRLTVL.

This clonotype appeared many times. DNA of the CDR3: TGTGCCAGCAGCGGGACAGGGCGAGAGACCCAGTACTTC. This codes for CASSGTGRETQYF. The rearrangement uses TRBV9 and TRBJ2-5, with TRBD1 identical over 8 bases. The CDR3 sequence is 13 residues long. Germline-derived CDR1 and CDR2 are SGDLS and YYNGEE. V shed 3 bases, J shed 4 bases, and the junction held 2 bases outside the gene matches.

This clonotype came up a few times. This chain connects TRBV21-1 to TRBJ2-7; TRBD1, the table's D call, was not compared with the DNA. TRBV21-1 is recorded as a pseudogene. This CDR3 is built from 16 residues. CDR3 sequence reads: CASSRISGTKYHEQYV. As DNA, the CDR3 is TGTGCCAGCAGCAGGATTTCCGGGACCAAGTACCACGAGCAGTACGTC.

The table lists this clonotype with a few counts. The chain links TRBV12-5 to TRBJ2-1, with TRBD1 matching over 7 bases. This CDR3 has 17 residues. After removal of 7 bases from V and 2 bases from J, the junction contained 14 bases not matched to a gene. CDR1 and CDR2 (germline): LGHNT, FRNRAP. CDR3 coding DNA: TGTGCTAGTGAGGCCTCGGGACAGAGGATACCCTACAATGAGCAGTTCTTC. It translates to CASEASGQRIPYNEQFF.

This rearrangement joins TRBV7-9 to TRBJ1-1, with D unclear. The CDR3 runs to 13 residues. CDR1 is SEHNR and CDR2 is FQNEAQ in the germline V gene (reference sequence). Trimming left V 5 bases short and J 1 base short, with 8 bases between. The CDR3 protein is CASSISRNTEAFF. The DNA for the CDR3 is TGTGCCAGCAGCATCAGCAGGAACACTGAAGCTTTCTTT.

Comment on this clonotype: A junction boundary mismatches the germline segment, possibly from a read error. V gene TRBV2 combines with J gene TRBJ2-1, with D perhaps matching TRBD2 (5 bases). The CDR3 is 13 amino acids. Germline CDR1 is SNHLY and CDR2 is FYNNEI. Here the CDR3 DNA reads TGTGCCACGCATTCTAGCTCCCACAATGAGCAGTTCTTC. Protein product: CATHSSSHNEQFF.

In this sample, this clonotype turned up many times. The chain joins TRBV6-1 to TRBJ2-5, with 8 bases that match TRBD1. Germline V gives CDR1 MNHNS, CDR2 SASEGT. The CDR3 covers 13 residues. The ends lost 8 bases at V and 3 bases at J; junction bases unmatched: 5. The CDR3 reads CASLRTGKETQYF. CDR3 in DNA: TGTGCCAGCCTCCGGACAGGGAAAGAGACCCAGTACTTC.

This chain links TRBV12-3 or TRBV12-4 with TRBJ1-4, with D uncertain. The CDR3 runs 14 residues. Trimming left V 6 bases short and J 0 bases short, with 8 bases between. The CDR3: CASSSVATNEKLFF. The CDR3 DNA follows: TGTGCCAGCAGCTCAGTTGCAACTAATGAAAAACTGTTTTTT.

The CDR3 DNA sequence: TGCAGTATAGCGGGGGGGCCCTCTAGCACAGATACGCAGTATTTT. Translating it yields CSIAGGPSSTDTQYF. V is TRBV29-1 and J is TRBJ2-3; TRBD2 aligns across 11 bases. This CDR3 is built from 15 residues. Germline assignment: CDR1 SQVTM and CDR2 ANQGSEA.

The chain is built from TRBV9 and TRBJ2-5, with 9 bases that match TRBD2. The CDR3 sequence is 15 residues long. Per germline, CDR1 SGDLS and CDR2 YYNGEE. After removal of 3 bases from V and 5 bases from J, the junction contained 8 bases not matched to a gene. The DNA of the CDR3 is TGTGCCAGCAGCGAGCGGGGGGAGAATACGGAGACCCAGTACTTC. The encoded protein is CASSERGENTETQYF.

Only a few counts were recorded for this clonotype. This chain uses TRBV5-1 with TRBJ2-1, with unresolved D. CDR1 SGHRS and CDR2 YFSETQ come from the germline V gene. CDR3 length equals 11 residues. Trimming took 1 base from V and 8 from J, leaving 4 bases between them. The CDR3 here is CASSLLYEQFF. The CDR3 region has the DNA TGCGCCAGCAGCTTGCTCTATGAGCAGTTCTTC.

This clonotype has more than one count but fewer than ten. The J gene is TRBJ2-7, the V gene TRBV5-1; D is unclear. The CDR3 covers 15 residues. V was cut by 0 bases and J by 0 bases, with 10 bases left in between. From germline, CDR1 is SGHRS and CDR2 YFSETQ. CDR3: CASSLVPGSSYEQYF. The DNA for the CDR3 is TGCGCCAGCAGCTTGGTCCCCGGTAGCTCCTACGAGCAGTACTTC.

The rearrangement joins TRBV27 to TRBJ1-6; maybe TRBD1 (6 bases). Germline assignment: CDR1 MNHEY and CDR2 SMNVEV (reference sequence). V shed 4 bases and J shed 15 bases, with 16 bases lying between them. The CDR3 runs 13 residues. CDR3 protein: CASSWRGMGNLHF. CDR3 bases: TGTGCCAGCAGTTGGAGGGGGATGGGTAACCTCCACTTT.

This clonotype has a handful of counts. This chain connects TRBV7-2 to TRBJ1-5; the D gene is possibly TRBD1 (5 bases). The germline CDR1 and CDR2 sequences are SGHTA and FQGNSA. Trimming cost V 5 bases and J 5 bases, with 13 bases left between them. CDR3 length: 14 residues. CDR3 DNA sequence: TGTGCCAGCAGCCTGAGCCAGGGTTATCAGCCCCAGCATTTT. Translated, it gives CASSLSQGYQPQHF.

In its sample, this clonotype was seen a few times. The chain links TRBV27 to TRBJ1-6; possible D gene TRBD1, 6 bases. Per the germline V gene, CDR1 is MNHEY and CDR2 is SMNVEV (reference sequence). The CDR3 is made up of 17 amino acids. Trimming cost V 6 bases and J 0 bases, with 15 bases left between them. CDR3 loop: CASSYLQGFSYNSPLHF. The CDR3 DNA reads TGTGCCAGCAGCTATCTACAGGGTTTCTCCTATAATTCACCCCTCCACTTT.

This CDR3 is CASSLFNVPEETQYF. The CDR3 nucleotides are TGCGCCAGCAGCTTATTCAACGTTCCAGAAGAGACCCAGTACTTC. The chain recombines TRBV5-1 with TRBJ2-5; the D is unclear. The CDR3 has 15 residues. Trimming cost V 2 bases and J 3 bases, with 14 bases left between them. CDR1 is SGHRS and CDR2 is YFSETQ in the germline V gene.

This clonotype was recorded a few times. The gene calls are TRBV4-2 and TRBJ2-1, with D maybe TRBD1 (5 bases). The germline V and J ends were trimmed by 3 bases and 8 bases, with 14 bases remaining between them. The CDR3 runs to 14 residues. Germline assignment: CDR1 LGHNA and CDR2 YNFKEQ. DNA of the CDR3: TGTGCCAGCAGCCACGGGCTAGGGGTGGATGAGCAGTTCTTC. It is translated as CASSHGLGVDEQFF.

This chain connects TRBV11-2 to TRBJ2-1, with 7 bases aligning to TRBD1. The CDR3 has 15 residues. Germline CDR1 reads SGHAT; CDR2 reads FQNNGV. Trimming at V came to 6 bases and at J to 7 bases, leaving 12 bases not matched to a gene. The CDR3 DNA is TGTGCCAGCAGTCCTAGCCCAGGGGGAGTAAATGAGCAGTTCTTC. Amino acids: CASSPSPGGVNEQFF.

This clonotype was seen a few times. The CDR3 protein is CASSPFRPGARYGYTF. CDR3 in DNA: TGTGCCAGCAGCCCTTTCCGCCCGGGGGCTCGCTATGGCTACACCTTC. The gene calls are TRBV11-2 and TRBJ1-2; tentatively, D is TRBD1 (6 bases). Germline V gives CDR1 SGHAT, CDR2 FQNNGV. Trimming stripped 5 bases from V and 4 bases from J, with 20 bases between. This CDR3 region has 16 residues.

The chain joins TRBV5-5 to TRBJ2-7, with 8 bases aligning to TRBD1. The germline gives CDR1 SGHKS, CDR2 YYEKEE (reference sequence). CDR3 size: 15 residues. With 0 bases clipped from V and 5 bases from J, the junction kept 7 bases outside the gene matches. CDR3 coding DNA: TGTGCCAGCAGCTTGGGGACAGGGACCGGGCACGAGCAGTACGTC. Amino acids: CASSLGTGTGHEQYV.

A few counts support this clonotype. This chain joins TRBV6-5 and TRBJ1-2; tentatively, D is TRBD1 (5 bases). The CDR3 loop spans 15 amino acids. Germline V CDR1 and CDR2: MNHEY, SVGAGI. Trimming shortened V by 6 bases and J by 0 bases, and 14 bases separated the two germline ends. CDR3 DNA sequence: TGTGCCAGCAGGGGACCAGACAGAGCTAACTATGGCTACACCTTC. Translation gives CASRGPDRANYGYTF.

This clonotype showed up many times. This CDR3 reads CASSLSEKLFF. In DNA, the CDR3 is TGTGCCAGCAGCTTAAGTGAAAAACTGTTTTTT. The chain is built from TRBV12-3 or TRBV12-4 and TRBJ1-4; D is unclear. V lost 6 bases and J 7 bases, leaving 6 bases between the germline ends. This CDR3 spans 11 amino acids.

This clonotype was detected a few times. This chain uses TRBV29-1 with TRBJ1-6, with D unclear. Trimming left V 4 bases short and J 8 bases short, with 9 bases between. From germline, CDR1 is SQVTM and CDR2 ANQGSEA. This CDR3 is built from 12 residues. The CDR3 here is CSVGGEDSPLHF. CDR3 DNA sequence: TGCAGCGTTGGGGGTGAGGATTCACCCCTCCACTTT.

This clonotype appeared a few times. The chain combines TRBV5-1 with TRBJ2-5; D unresolved. The V gene's germline CDR1 is SGHRS and CDR2 YFSETQ. This CDR3 contains 15 residues. Trimming removed 4 bases from V and 2 bases from J, with 15 bases in between. The CDR3 sequence: CASSPGTANQETQYF. DNA of the CDR3: TGCGCCAGCAGCCCCGGTACAGCTAATCAAGAGACCCAGTACTTC.

This clonotype was detected a few times. The chain combines TRBV4-1 with TRBJ1-1, with 9 bases matching TRBD1. Trimming cost V 1 base and J 3 bases; bases outside gene matches: 9. The CDR3 is 17 amino acids. Germline loops: CDR1 MGHRA, CDR2 YSYEKL. CDR3 coding DNA: TGCGCCAGCAGCCAAGTAACTATAGGGACAGGGTACACTGAAGCTTTCTTT. Its translation is CASSQVTIGTGYTEAFF.

Relative to its sample, this clonotype is medium-sized (0.01 to 0.1%). The chain couples TRBV7-2 to TRBJ2-5, with D uncertain. V lost 2 bases, J lost 4 bases, and 17 bases lay in between. Germline V lookup: CDR1 SGHTA, CDR2 FQGNSA. This CDR3 has 16 amino acids. The CDR3: CASSLWDTGPLETQYF. As DNA, the CDR3 is TGTGCCAGCAGCTTATGGGATACTGGCCCCCTAGAGACCCAGTACTTC.

The J gene is TRBJ2-7, the V gene TRBV12-3 or TRBV12-4; no definite D call. The CDR3 loop spans 15 amino acids. Trimming shortened V by 6 bases and J by 3 bases, and 18 bases separated the two germline ends. The CDR3 nucleotides are TGTGCCAGCAGCCCACAAGGGCTATACTTCTACGAGCAGTACTTC. Translating gives CASSPQGLYFYEQYF.